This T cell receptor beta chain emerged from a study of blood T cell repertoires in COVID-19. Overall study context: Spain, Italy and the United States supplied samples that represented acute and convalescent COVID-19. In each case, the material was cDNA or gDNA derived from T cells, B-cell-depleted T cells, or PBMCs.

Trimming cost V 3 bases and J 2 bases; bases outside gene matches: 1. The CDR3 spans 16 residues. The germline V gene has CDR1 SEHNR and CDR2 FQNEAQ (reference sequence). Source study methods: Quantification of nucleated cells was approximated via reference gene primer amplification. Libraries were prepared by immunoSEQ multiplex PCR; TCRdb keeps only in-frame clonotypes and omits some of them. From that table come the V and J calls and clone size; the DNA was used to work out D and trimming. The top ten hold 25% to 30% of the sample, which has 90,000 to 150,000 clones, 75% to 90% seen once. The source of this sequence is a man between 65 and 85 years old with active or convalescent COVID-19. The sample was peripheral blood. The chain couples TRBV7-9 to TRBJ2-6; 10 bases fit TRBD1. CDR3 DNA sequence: TGTGCCAGCAGCTTCGGACAGGGGGCTGGGGCCAACGTCCTGACTTTC. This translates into CASSFGQGAGANVLTF.